The present T cell receptor (beta chain) was sequenced within a study of OX40 agonist ivuxolimab in advanced cancers. Looking at the study overall: Dose-escalation subjects each had hepatocellular carcinoma, melanoma, renal cell or head and neck cancer.

The table lists this clone with a few counts. Its antigen is unidentified. The CDR3 is 15 amino acids. Germline V gene lookup returns CDR1 SGHAT and CDR2 FQNNGV. The V gene lost 2 bases and the J gene lost 4 bases, with 14 bases spanning the gap. The assay was immunoSEQ multiplex PCR, and TCRdb's table has in-frame clones only and misses some. The sample consists of tens of thousands of clones, about 82% of them appearing once. Study results and caveats: Expansion of clones was among the lowest in partial responders at 0.1-3.0 mg/kg.

The receptor comes from an adult with an advanced solid tumor such as melanoma, head and neck, liver or kidney cancer. This specimen consisted of CD4+ or CD8+ T cells sorted from blood, obtained in a trial of the OX40 agonist ivuxolimab. This chain uses TRBV11-2 with TRBJ1-2; tentatively, D is TRBD1 (6 bases). The CDR3: CASSLRGAEIYGYTF. Here the CDR3 DNA reads TGTGCCAGCAGCTTAAGGGGGGCTGAGATCTATGGCTACACCTTC.